Listed below are T cell receptor beta chains from one sample, sequenced in a study of technical replicates of blood from several donors. Sequencing was performed with immunoSEQ multiplex PCR; in TCRdb, only in-frame clones are kept and a portion is missing. The sample shows approximately 70,000 clones, more than 90% of them seen only once. Sequenced sample: T cells isolated from PBMCs. Receptor source: a human donor in good health. Each CDR3 is given with its conserved first and last residue.

j_call	v_call	cdr3_aa
TRBJ1-1	TRBV7-2	CASSRSDIREAFF
TRBJ2-7	TRBV5-1	CASSLSPGLEVYEQYF
TRBJ2-7	TRBV27	CASSTFGPGAKEQYF
TRBJ1-2	TRBV6-4	CASSDSGRGRGGYTF
TRBJ1-3	TRBV4-1	CASSQVGAYSGNTIYF
TRBJ1-1	TRBV7-8	CASSPGLNTEAFF
TRBJ1-1	TRBV28	CASSVQGEAFF
TRBJ1-2	TRBV6-1	CASSPTGTGHGYTF
TRBJ2-3	TRBV5-6	CASSLTSGRSDTQYF
TRBJ2-1	TRBV7-9	CASSLIDSYNEQFF
TRBJ2-7	TRBV13	CASSPLGRVHEQYF
TRBJ1-3	TRBV4-2	CASSQDRGRLSGNTIYF
TRBJ1-1	TRBV4-3	CASSQDTGGTEAFF
TRBJ2-1	TRBV6-6	CASSYEAYNEQFF
TRBJ1-2	TRBV4-2	CASSQGTGGDYGYTF
TRBJ2-5	TRBV5-4	CASSAGETQYF
TRBJ2-1	TRBV5-1	CASSNGTSYNEQFF
TRBJ1-5	TRBV14	CASSRGYSNQPQHF
TRBJ2-2	TRBV5-1	CASSLVSGDTGELFF
TRBJ2-3	TRBV11-3	CASSFWGRGTDTQYF
TRBJ2-7	TRBV19	CASSSGQGPYEQYF
TRBJ1-1	TRBV19	CASSLGSGAFF
TRBJ2-2	TRBV5-6	CASSVTGTSGRELFF
TRBJ2-7	TRBV7-6	CASSFGGREQYF
TRBJ2-1	TRBV7-9	CASSLTGTYNEQFF
TRBJ2-7	TRBV5-4	CASSSSGVYEQYF
TRBJ1-5	TRBV27	CASSLAGRSNQPQHF
TRBJ1-1	TRBV28	CASSRHVTEAFF
TRBJ1-1	TRBV6-1	CASSVLWEAFF
TRBJ2-7	TRBV2	CASRASGRSIHEQYF
TRBJ2-7	TRBV19	CASTLRTGGGYEQYF
TRBJ2-2	TRBV28	CASSLSGRAAGELFF
TRBJ2-3	TRBV7-2	CASSLVLAGTDTQYF
TRBJ1-5	TRBV19	CASSIGEGNQPQHF
TRBJ2-7	TRBV4-1	CASSHLDEAPEQYF
TRBJ2-2	TRBV5-1	CASSLVAGGAGELFF
TRBJ2-2	TRBV7-3	CASSIVASGSTGELFF
TRBJ1-5	TRBV19	CASASGTGMSNLGQPQHF
TRBJ2-5	TRBV25-1	CASSDRVLGETQYF
TRBJ1-5	TRBV5-1	CASSAETNQPQHF
TRBJ2-1	TRBV6-1	CASSEEGQDYNEQFF
TRBJ2-7	TRBV18	CASSPSMSQNEQYF